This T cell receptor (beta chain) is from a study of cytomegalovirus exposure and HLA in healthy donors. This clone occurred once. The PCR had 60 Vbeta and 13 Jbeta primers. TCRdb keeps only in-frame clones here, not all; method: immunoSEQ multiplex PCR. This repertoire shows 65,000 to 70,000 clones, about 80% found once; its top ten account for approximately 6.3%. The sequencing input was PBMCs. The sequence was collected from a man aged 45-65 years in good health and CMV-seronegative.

CDR3 DNA: TGTGCCAGCAGCCCAGGGGGCTCCTATGGCTACACCTTC. It codes for CASSPGGSYGYTF. The rearrangement links TRBV6-5 to TRBJ1-2; the match to TRBD1 covers 8 bases. CDR3 size: 13 residues. Germline assignment: CDR1 MNHEY and CDR2 SVGAGI. V lost 6 bases, J lost 4 bases, and 4 bases stayed unmatched.